The present entry profiles one T cell receptor beta chain with its context. Germline values: CDR1 MNHNY, CDR2 SVGAGI (reference sequence). The ends were cut back, 4 bases at V and 0 bases at J, with 10 bases in the middle. This CDR3 comprises 15 residues. The primer mix had 60 Vbeta and 13 Jbeta primers. Some clones are missing from TCRdb's copy, which holds only in-frame ones; the method was immunoSEQ multiplex PCR. The table lists over 110,000 clones, about four fifths of them singletons. This sample is drawn from a study of cytomegalovirus exposure and HLA in healthy donors. This chain uses TRBV6-6 with TRBJ1-3; TRBD1 is a possible D gene (5 bases). Sequencing was carried out using PBMCs. The clonotype originates from a male donor in good health and CMV-seronegative. CDR3 DNA sequence: TGTGCCAGCAGTTCGACAGCCTCCTCTGGAAACACCATATATTTT. This gives the protein CASSSTASSGNTIYF.